This TCR beta chain emerged from a study of Graves' ophthalmopathy and Graves' hyperthyroidism (dated by TCRdb to 2017 to 2018). Notes on the research overall: Peripheral blood samples were taken at the time of initial diagnosis, before any treatment was given. The study used TCR beta repertoire signatures to distinguish Graves' ophthalmopathy from Graves' hyperthyroidism and to predict progression to ophthalmopathy. In total, 120 to 150 blood samples were TCR-sequenced: 40 to 45 ophthalmopathy, 75 hyperthyroidism and approximately 17 hyperthyroidism-to-ophthalmopathy patients. To explore V-J signatures that separate ophthalmopathy from hyperthyroidism, a discovery set of about a hundred patients was enrolled, consisting of approximately 44 with ophthalmopathy and 57 with stable hyperthyroidism. An independent validation cohort was composed of about 20 hyperthyroidism patients and around 16 patients who later progressed from hyperthyroidism to ophthalmopathy. T-cell repertoires of thyroid tissue and blood were compared in 5 or 6 hyperthyroidism patients. Following sampling, methimazole starting at 30 mg daily was administered to hyperthyroidism patients, and high-dose intravenous methylprednisolone was administered to ophthalmopathy patients. For training and testing, the 100 or so patients in the discovery cohort were randomly divided in a 7:3 ratio. Results the study describes overall, beyond this receptor: Most of the expanded thyroid clonotypes with a frequency above 0.001 were also detected in blood, and it was suggested that the thyroid immune response may be reflected by blood repertoires. The 13-signature model separated ophthalmopathy from stable hyperthyroidism with roughly 89% sensitivity and almost 84% specificity in cross-validation, and 80%/75% in the test set. In validation, the model predicted ophthalmopathy progression with over 60% sensitivity and 72.22% specificity; fewer than 15 predicted patients were CT-confirmed with GO in a median of about 7.1 months. No statistical method was used to set the sample size in advance, and the investigators knew which group each participant was assigned to.

Concerning this clonotype: This clone's antigen is unknown. Base qualities were left out, and no much larger clone turns up one base away.

For repertoire sequencing, TCR beta CDR3 regions were amplified from RNA transcripts. The first round was an RT-PCR using HTBI primers with the Qiagen OneStep RT-PCR kit, and this first round was followed by a second-round multiplex PCR, then size selection and purification. Libraries were sequenced on an Illumina HiSeq2000 using paired-end 100 bp reads. From the authors' description of their analysis: Reads were processed with SOAPnuke, discarding reads with adapters, uncalled bases, mean Phred below 15, or no exact constant-primer or identifier match. COPE v1.2.5 was used to merge high-quality paired reads. Each unique nucleotide sequence was defined as a clonotype, and clonotypes were aligned to IMGT TRB V, D and J references with MiTCR v1.1. Only V-J combinations with frequency above 0.0001 were analysed, covering about 99% of repertoires. For each V-J combination, a TCR clonal expansion and chaos score was defined as the ratio of F50 clonal expansion to chaos observed in the TCRdist matrix. Welch's t-statistics and random forest were used to reduce features to approximately 13 V-J combinations, which were fed into a naive Bayes classifier. The Morisita-Horn index was used to measure how similar the thyroid and blood repertoires were. TCRdb redid the processing of the public reads, applying fastp at Q25 and MiXCR, and retained in-frame beta chains. Every CDR3 protein is listed once, alongside the most common genes and DNA of its rows. These V and J calls derive from TCRdb rather than the authors' analysis. The sample includes around 470,000 distinct CDR3 sequences, with 13% to 15% observed a single time. 9.5% to 10% of the sample is taken by the ten largest.

The junction shows trimming of 3 bases on V and 1 base on J, plus 9 bases between the germline ends. Inclusive of the bounding cysteine and phenylalanine, the CDR3 is 15 residues long. The CDR3 DNA has 45 bases and is translated from base 1. Patients with ophthalmopathy had moderately to severely active disease, with a Clinical Activity Score of 3 or more, a NOSPECS grade of 4 or more, and a disease duration of less than 3 months. Patients with other autoimmune diseases, uncontrolled infections, pregnancy or lactation were excluded. Diagnosis was based on clinical symptoms, serum thyroxine, TRAb, thyroid ultrasound and orbital computed tomography. Ficoll-Paque density gradient centrifugation was used to isolate PBMCs from approximately 11 ml of fresh peripheral blood. Total RNA was extracted with Trizol reagent and quality-checked on an Agilent 2100 Bioanalyzer.

The chain joins TRBV12-3 or TRBV12-4 to TRBJ2-2; a tentative D call is TRBD1 (6 bases match). Sequenced sample: blood. The sequence came from a woman aged 25 to 39 with Graves' ophthalmopathy. Donor details come from another sample of the same person, matched by shared clones. The DNA reads TGTGCCAGCAGTTTCGGCAGGGGGAACACCGGGGAGCTGTTTTTT. This translates into CASSFGRGNTGELFF.